These T cell receptor beta chains were read from a single sample in a study of long-term antiretroviral therapy in people with HIV. Data came from immunoSEQ multiplex PCR; TCRdb stores just in-frame clones and leaves some out. The sample consists of 26,000 or so clones, roughly 87% of them appearing once. Sequenced material: unsorted PBMCs, taken 2 years after starting antiretroviral therapy. The receptors come from a man in his fifties or sixties with HIV. Each CDR3 is given without its conserved first and last residue. The order of the fields is clone size, V gene, J gene, CDR3 protein. For some rows the clone size is stated as once, few or many, or as a class when expanded; others skip it.

size: -
V: TRBV5-5
J: TRBJ2-7
CDR3: ASSPAGGFYEQY

size: -
V: TRBV7-2
J: TRBJ2-7
CDR3: ASSLDPAGNYEQY

size: once
V: TRBV6-5
J: TRBJ2-7
CDR3: ASSYSSYRGLYEQY

size: -
V: TRBV10-2
J: TRBJ2-3
CDR3: ASSAEPQGFTDTQY

size: -
V: TRBV5-6
J: TRBJ2-7
CDR3: ASSLGGPYEQY

size: -
V: TRBV7-2
J: TRBJ1-6
CDR3: ASSLVQGRSSYNSPLH

size: -
V: TRBV4-1
J: TRBJ2-3
CDR3: ASSQVITSGSPDTQY

size: few
V: TRBV4-1
J: TRBJ1-1
CDR3: ASSRVMNTEAF

size: -
V: TRBV15
J: TRBJ2-5
CDR3: ATQQGVGWETQY

size: -
V: TRBV4-1
J: TRBJ2-1
CDR3: ASSRVQGGGHNEQF

size: once
V: TRBV5-6
J: TRBJ2-2
CDR3: ASSWGTSVFVSGELF

size: -
V: TRBV10-3
J: TRBJ2-5
CDR3: AISESSWREGLETQY

size: -
V: TRBV6-5
J: TRBJ1-4
CDR3: ASSWTGREKLF

size: -
V: TRBV15
J: TRBJ2-7
CDR3: ATSRDAGTGYEQY

size: once
V: TRBV18
J: TRBJ2-7
CDR3: ASSPLGTGGVEQY

size: -
V: TRBV5-4
J: TRBJ1-2
CDR3: ASSLGQGVGYGYT

size: -
V: TRBV4-1
J: TRBJ2-5
CDR3: ASSSRTGTSGRGSTQY

size: -
V: TRBV4-1
J: TRBJ1-2
CDR3: ASSQGVGDYGYT